This T cell receptor (beta chain) was identified during a study of T cells after yellow fever vaccination (dated by TCRdb to about 2019). Looking at the study overall: The SMART-Seq v4 Ultra Low Input RNA kit was used to prepare libraries from fractions with low cell numbers. Two healthy male donors, one aged 18 to 29 and one aged 30 to 40 years, made up the cohort. Blood was drawn at multiple timepoints before and after primary and secondary immunization, with bulk PBMC replicates and cell subsets isolated. To follow T-cell clones before and after primary and booster YFV17D yellow fever vaccination, bulk TCR alpha and beta repertoires were sequenced over time.

The sample's treatment or condition label, in plain terms: live attenuated yellow fever vaccine strain. Two biological replicates of bulk PBMCs were collected at each blood-draw timepoint. A standard Ficoll-Paque protocol was used to isolate PBMCs from peripheral blood. TriZol was used to extract RNA from bulk PBMCs, from CD4 and CD8 fractions, and from dextramer-positive and dextramer-negative fractions. TCR cDNA was synthesized by 5'RACE template switching, through which a universal primer site and unique molecular identifiers were introduced. Priming of cDNA synthesis was performed from both the TCR alpha and TCR beta constant segments. Two PCR steps were used to amplify libraries, with sample barcodes and sequencing adapters being added in the second step. Sequencing of the libraries was done on either Illumina HiSeq 2500 (2x100 bp) or NovaSeq (2x150 bp). From the authors' description of their analysis: MIGEC was used to demultiplex reads and collapse the reads into UMI consensus sequences, and MiXCR was used for V(D)J alignment. Clonotypes responding to the vaccine were identified with edgeR on replicate PBMC samples, with the criteria of FDR below 0.01 and a log2 fold change above 5 up to day 15. Each bulk clonotype received a CD4 or CD8 identity based on whether the sequenced CD4 or CD8 repertoire contained that clonotype at higher abundance. Using fastp trimming at Q25 and MiXCR clonotype assembly, TCRdb reanalyzed the public sequencing data and kept in-frame beta chains. For every CDR3 protein sequence, its rows merge into one entry that carries the most common genes and DNA. These V and J calls derive from TCRdb rather than the authors' analysis. A total of more than 350,000 distinct CDR3 sequences appear in this sample, under 14% of them only once. Roughly 18% of the sample is in the top ten clones.

The V end gives up 0 bases and the J end 1 base, leaving 3 bases in the junction not matched to a gene. The CDR3 runs 18 residues from the cysteine to the phenylalanine. Only the CDR3 region is kept as DNA, spanning 54 bases read in frame from base 1. Taken from the germline V gene, the CDR1 and CDR2 loops are LGHNA and YSLEER. Study-wide findings and limitations: After the booster, most of the clones that had expanded following primary vaccination were detected again (just under 97% of CD4 and 88% of CD8), which suggests that memory was broadly maintained. Because abundant contaminating clonotypes from the bulk population could be contained in FACS-sorted repertoires, computational filtering was required. A small share of clonotypes occurred in both CD4 and CD8 compartments, likely arising from convergent recombination. Compared with the primary T-cell response, the secondary T-cell response was weaker but faster, peaking on day 5 rather than day 15. Because only a couple of donors were included in the study, the extent to which the findings can be generalized is limited.

This clonotype was seen only a few times. Its binding antigen is unknown. No much larger clonotype is one base removed from it; base qualities were not supplied. The source is a man aged 18 to 30 who received the YFV17D yellow fever vaccine. The chain employs TRBV4-3 and TRBJ2-1; 13 bases in between match TRBD2. The starting material was PBMCs, obtained on the day of the first yellow fever vaccination. The CDR3 sequence is CASSQELAGGGSYNEQFF. The base sequence is TGCGCCAGCAGCCAAGAACTAGCGGGGGGGGGTTCCTACAATGAGCAGTTCTTC.